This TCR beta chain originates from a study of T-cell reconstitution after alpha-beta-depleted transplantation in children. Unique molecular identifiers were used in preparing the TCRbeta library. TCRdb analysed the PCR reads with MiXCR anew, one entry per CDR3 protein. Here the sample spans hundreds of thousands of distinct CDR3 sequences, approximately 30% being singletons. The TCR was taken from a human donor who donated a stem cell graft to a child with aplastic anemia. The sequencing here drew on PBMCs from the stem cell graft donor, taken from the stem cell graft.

Here the CDR3 reads CASSTPQGYGYTF. In DNA form, the CDR3 reads TGTGCCAGCAGCACACCACAGGGGTATGGCTACACCTTC. The V and J genes are TRBV6-1 and TRBJ1-2, with 7 bases identical to TRBD1. J gave up 5 bases and V 6 bases, and 6 bases lay outside the gene matches. The CDR3 is 13 residues long. Germline V gene lookup returns CDR1 MNHNS and CDR2 SASEGT.